Presented here are 27 T cell receptor beta chains from one specimen sequenced in a study of control samples from healthy donors and cancer patients. TCRdb's copy holds only in-frame clones and misses some; the assay was immunoSEQ multiplex PCR. The sample comprises approximately 160,000 clones, roughly 95% of which are singletons, and 4.1% rests with the top ten. Sequences were obtained from blood. The origin of the receptors is a woman between 55 and 75 years old in good health.

In this sample, this clone turned up once. CDR3 protein: CASSQDYSGGAVPADTQYF. DNA for the CDR3: TGCGCCAGCAGCCAAGATTATAGCGGGGGGGCCGTTCCTGCAGATACGCAGTATTTT. The chain combines TRBV4-1 with TRBJ2-3, with 11 bases lining up with TRBD2. The V and J ends lost 0 bases and 4 bases, in that order; junction bases with no gene match: 12. This CDR3 contains 19 residues. The germline CDR1 and CDR2 sequences are MGHRA and YSYEKL.

The rearrangement uses TRBV7-6 and TRBJ1-1; D not resolved. The germline gives CDR1 SGHVS, CDR2 FNYEAQ. Trimming stripped 3 bases from V and 1 base from J, with 18 bases between. The CDR3 loop spans 17 amino acids. The CDR3 coding sequence is TGTGCCAGCAGCTTGGGTGTTAGGCCCCCAGGGAACACTGAAGCTTTCTTT. Amino acid sequence: CASSLGVRPPGNTEAFF.

The chain is built from TRBV5-1 and TRBJ2-5, with 10 positions matching TRBD2. Germline lookup yields CDR1 SGHRS and CDR2 YFSETQ. J lost 1 base, V lost 0 bases, and 3 bases had no gene match. The CDR3 consists of 16 residues. The CDR3 sequence: CASSLVASGGQETQYF. As DNA, the CDR3 is TGCGCCAGCAGCTTGGTGGCTAGCGGGGGCCAAGAGACCCAGTACTTC.

The rearrangement links TRBV7-2 to TRBJ2-2, with TRBD2 matching over 8 bases. The CDR3 extends over 17 amino acids. V was pared by 2 bases and J by 0 bases, with 5 bases of the junction left unmatched. CDR1 is SGHTA and CDR2 is FQGNSA in the germline V gene. CDR3 in amino acids: CASSLYSGVANTGELFF. For the CDR3, the DNA is TGTGCCAGCAGCTTATATAGCGGGGTCGCGAACACCGGGGAGCTGTTTTTT.

The chain combines TRBV9 with TRBJ2-3; 7 positions match TRBD2. Germline V CDR1 and CDR2: SGDLS, YYNGEE. This CDR3 has 15 residues. The junction had 3 bases not matched to a gene; V was cut back by 0 bases and J by 2 bases. CDR3 nucleotide sequence: TGTGCCAGCAGCGTAGCTGGGACTATCACAGATACGCAGTATTTT. This codes for CASSVAGTITDTQYF. Drawing the rest from reference TRBV9 and TRBJ2-3, the complete variable domain is DSGVTQTPKHLITATGQRVTLRCSPRSGDLSVYWYQQSLDQGLQFLIQYYNGEERAKGNILERFSAQQFPDLHSELNLSSLELGDSALYFCASSVAGTITDTQYFGPGTRLTVL.

The rearrangement joins TRBV27 to TRBJ2-7; D unresolved. This CDR3 has 13 residues. CDR1 is MNHEY, CDR2 SMNVEV, per germline (reference sequence). V was trimmed by 6 bases and J by 0 bases, leaving 9 bases between them. In DNA form, the CDR3 reads TGTGCCAGCAGGGTGCTGGGCTCCTACGAGCAGTACTTC. Translating it yields CASRVLGSYEQYF.

The gene calls are TRBV7-2 and TRBJ1-2; TRBD1 agrees at 9 bases. This CDR3 is 13 amino acids long. The J segment lost 6 bases and the V segment lost 5 bases, leaving 4 bases of the junction unmatched. CDR1 is SGHTA, CDR2 FQGNSA, per germline. The CDR3 coding sequence is TGTGCCAGCAGCACGCGGACAGGGGATGGCTACACCTTC. It codes for CASSTRTGDGYTF.

This chain joins TRBV30 and TRBJ2-7; TRBD1 might be the D (6 bases). Deletions cut 1 base from V and 1 base from J, with 11 bases between. CDR1 and CDR2 (germline): GTSNPN, SVGIG (reference sequence). This CDR3 comprises 14 residues. DNA of the CDR3: TGTGCCTGGAGTGGAGGGGGAAAATCCTACGAGCAGTACTTC. It codes for CAWSGGGKSYEQYF.

The V call is TRBV12-5, the J call TRBJ2-3, with D unclear. Trimming pared 4 bases from V and 1 base from J, leaving 12 bases between. CDR1 is LGHNT and CDR2 is FRNRAP in the germline V gene. The CDR3 runs to 15 residues. The CDR3 nucleotides are TGTGCTAGTGGTTCTCCTTCCCTTGGCACAGATACGCAGTATTTT. This encodes CASGSPSLGTDTQYF.

This sequence joins TRBV30 and TRBJ1-2; 7 nucleotides align to TRBD1. Trimming at V came to 3 bases and at J to 6 bases, leaving 4 bases not matched to a gene. Germline CDR1 is GTSNPN and CDR2 is SVGIG (reference sequence). The CDR3 loop spans 12 amino acids. The CDR3 protein is CAWSDTGDGYTF. CDR3 in DNA: TGTGCCTGGAGCGATACAGGGGATGGCTACACCTTC.

The chain joins TRBV12-3 or TRBV12-4 to TRBJ2-5; D may be TRBD1 (5 bases). The CDR3 extends over 13 amino acids. V was shortened by 6 bases and J by 2 bases, with 10 bases between the two germline ends. CDR3 region: CASRRQSQETQYF. The CDR3 DNA is TGTGCCAGCAGACGACAGAGTCAAGAGACCCAGTACTTC.

This rearrangement joins TRBV3-1 (or the pseudogene TRBV3-2) to TRBJ2-4; weak D call: TRBD2 (7 bases). The CDR3 has 16 amino acids. V dropped 3 bases and J dropped 7 bases, with 19 bases sitting between them. In germline, CDR1 is LGHDT, CDR2 YNNKEL (reference sequence). The CDR3 DNA is TGTGCCAGCAGCCATGACATCTCCGGGGGGCAGAACATTCAGTACTTC. Its translation is CASSHDISGGQNIQYF.

This chain uses TRBV19 with TRBJ1-6; TRBD1 agrees at 8 bases. Germline-derived CDR1 and CDR2 are LNHDA and SQIVND (reference sequence). The CDR3 totals 14 residues. With 6 bases clipped from V and 8 bases from J, the junction kept 6 bases outside the gene matches. Written as DNA, the CDR3 is TGTGCCAGTAGAAGGGGGACAGGCTATTCACCCCTCCACTTT. Protein sequence: CASRRGTGYSPLHF.

This chain joins TRBV4-1 and TRBJ1-4; 7 bases match TRBD1. The germline CDR1 and CDR2 sequences are MGHRA and YSYEKL. CDR3 length equals 15 residues. Trimming at V came to 4 bases and at J to 10 bases, leaving 12 bases not matched to a gene. The DNA for the CDR3 is TGCGCCAGCAGCCTCCACAGGGGTTCTCTCGGAAAACTGTTTTTT. Amino acids: CASSLHRGSLGKLFF.

The V call is TRBV10-3, the J call TRBJ2-7; 14 nucleotides agree with TRBD2. J was trimmed by 0 bases and V by 4 bases; bases with no gene match: 8. Germline CDR1 ENHRY, CDR2 SYGVKD. The CDR3 has 18 residues. CDR3 sequence: CAISGPGTSGGYSYEQYF. The CDR3 nucleotides are TGTGCCATCAGTGGACCCGGGACTAGCGGGGGTTACTCCTACGAGCAGTACTTC.

This rearrangement joins TRBV13 to TRBJ2-3, with D possibly TRBD2 on 5 matching bases. V was shortened by 5 bases and J by 10 bases, with 16 bases between the two germline ends. The CDR3 has 13 amino acids. CDR1 and CDR2 from the germline V gene are PRHDT and FYEKMQ (reference sequence). The CDR3 spells CASSPDRLFAQYF. For the CDR3, the DNA is TGTGCCAGCAGCCCGGACCGACTATTTGCGCAGTATTTT.

The chain carries TRBV27 and TRBJ2-1; tentatively, D is TRBD1 or TRBD2 (5 bases each). Trimming removed 6 bases at V and 4 bases at J, with 13 bases between. There are 14 residues in the CDR3. Germline V CDR1 and CDR2: MNHEY, SMNVEV (reference sequence). The CDR3 DNA follows: TGTGCCAGCAGCCGACCGAGGGGATACAATGAGCAGTTCTTC. This encodes CASSRPRGYNEQFF.

The sample holds one count of this clone. The V gene is TRBV5-1, the J gene TRBJ2-1; no firm D call. The CDR3 spans 16 residues. The V gene's germline CDR1 is SGHRS and CDR2 YFSETQ. V lost 0 bases and J lost 0, with 10 bases in between. The CDR3 protein is CASSLGLQSSYNEQFF. The CDR3 coding sequence is TGCGCCAGCAGCTTGGGTTTACAGAGCTCCTACAATGAGCAGTTCTTC.

The rearrangement links TRBV2 to TRBJ2-5; no reliable D call. V lost 7 bases to trimming and J lost 7 bases, with 10 bases between them. The CDR3 spans 11 residues. CDR1 and CDR2 from the germline V gene are SNHLY and FYNNEI. CDR3 nucleotides: TGTGCCAGCATGCCAGACGTGACCCAGTACTTC. Its translation is CASMPDVTQYF.

The gene calls are TRBV5-1 and TRBJ2-7, with 9 nucleotides matching TRBD1. Trimming took 0 bases from V and 1 from J; bases not matched to a gene: 2. The CDR3 runs to 15 residues. CDR1 SGHRS and CDR2 YFSETQ come from the germline V gene. The CDR3 region is CASSLVTGGSYEQYF. CDR3 sequence (DNA): TGCGCCAGCAGCTTGGTGACAGGGGGATCCTACGAGCAGTACTTC.

This clone was found once. The chain employs TRBV7-2 and TRBJ2-3; 10 positions agree with TRBD2. The CDR3 totals 16 residues. Germline V gene data show CDR1 as SGHTA and CDR2 as FQGNSA. The V segment lost 5 bases and the J segment 3 bases; nucleotides outside the gene matches: 8. The CDR3 loop reads CASSPILAGVTDTQYF. CDR3 nucleotides: TGTGCCAGCAGCCCTATTCTAGCGGGGGTAACAGATACGCAGTATTTT.

The chain recombines TRBV30 with TRBJ1-1, with D possibly matching TRBD1 (5 bases). This CDR3 is 15 amino acids long. The germline gives CDR1 GTSNPN, CDR2 SVGIG (reference sequence). V shed 1 base and J shed 5 bases, with 17 bases lying between them. The CDR3 region has the DNA TGTGCCTGGAGTGATCTACCGGGGGGAAGAACTGAAGCTTTCTTT. This gives the protein CAWSDLPGGRTEAFF.

The chain uses TRBV7-9 and TRBJ2-1; 8 bases are a match to TRBD2. This CDR3 spans 13 amino acids. The junction had 9 bases not matched to a gene; V was cut back by 5 bases and J by 12 bases. Germline assignment: CDR1 SEHNR and CDR2 FQNEAQ (reference sequence). The CDR3 reads CASSEGLVLWQFF. In nucleotides, the CDR3 is TGTGCCAGCAGCGAGGGACTAGTCCTTTGGCAGTTCTTC.

The gene calls are TRBV27 and TRBJ1-2; 9 nucleotides agree with TRBD1. V was clipped by 6 bases and J by 8 bases; unmatched bases: 7. There are 13 residues in the CDR3. Germline V lookup: CDR1 MNHEY, CDR2 SMNVEV (reference sequence). Here the CDR3 reads CASRPQGALGYTF. CDR3 in DNA: TGTGCCAGCAGGCCACAGGGGGCACTGGGCTACACCTTC.

The chain employs TRBV18 and TRBJ1-5, with D tentatively TRBD1 (6 bases). Germline CDR1 KGHSH, CDR2 LQKENI. The V end was cut by 4 bases, the J end by 2 bases, with 15 bases between. The CDR3 contains 16 residues. CDR3 sequence: CASSRVQGDGNQPQHF. CDR3 nucleotides: TGTGCCAGCTCACGGGTACAGGGTGATGGCAATCAGCCCCAGCATTTT.

This sequence joins TRBV6-5 and TRBJ2-7, with D perhaps matching TRBD2 (5 bases). V shed 5 bases and J shed 4 bases, with 18 bases lying between them. Germline V gives CDR1 MNHEY, CDR2 SVGAGI. The CDR3 is made up of 15 amino acids. CDR3 loop: CASSRQRNDPYEQYF. In DNA form, the CDR3 reads TGTGCCAGCAGTAGGCAGCGGAACGACCCATACGAGCAGTACTTC.

V usage is TRBV6-2 or TRBV6-3 and J usage is TRBJ1-2; D is unresolved. CDR3 length equals 13 residues. Trimming cost V 2 bases and J 2 bases, with 6 bases left between them. The germline V gene encodes CDR1 MNHEY and CDR2 SVGEGT. As DNA, the CDR3 is TGTGCCAGCAGTTACCCGGGGAACTATGGCTACACCTTC. Translated: CASSYPGNYGYTF.